This T cell receptor (beta chain) is drawn from a study of tumor and adjacent non-tumor tissue in lung cancer. Regarding the study as a whole: Significantly higher TCR diversity was found in tumor than normal lung.

As regards this clonotype: Its antigen is undetermined.

This sample's RNA came from whole unsorted tissue. This non-tumor lung sample came from over 3 cm beyond the tumor edge. The library came from three nested PCR rounds adapted from ARM-PCR protocols. TCRdb used MiXCR to reprocess the multiplex PCR reads, holding one entry per CDR3 protein. In the table there are 90,000 to 120,000 distinct CDR3 sequences, approximately 60% of which are singletons. Sample: distant non-tumor lung tissue. This sequence originates from a man aged 30 to 39 with non-small cell lung cancer.

The CDR3 loop is CASSSPGGHEQYF. DNA of the CDR3: TGTGCCAGCAGCAGTCCTGGGGGGCACGAGCAGTACTTC. V and J are TRBV6-5 and TRBJ2-7; D assignment may be TRBD1 or TRBD2 (6 bases each). This CDR3 region has 13 residues. CDR1 is MNHEY, CDR2 SVGAGI, per germline. V lost 6 bases and J 5 bases, leaving 14 bases between the germline ends.